The 14 T cell receptor beta chains below were found in one sample sequenced in a study of blood T cell repertoires in COVID-19. This table comes from immunoSEQ multiplex PCR, and its TCRdb copy is limited to in-frame clones, with some not included. The sample has a few hundred thousand clones, around 86% seen once. Sequenced input: peripheral blood. The origin of the receptors is a woman between 25 and 40 years old who had recovered from COVID-19.

The chain joins TRBV6-1 to TRBJ2-6; 7 bases agree with TRBD1. Per germline, CDR1 MNHNS and CDR2 SASEGT. V trimming: 3 bases; J trimming: 2 bases; junction bases outside the gene matches: 4. CDR3 length: 16 residues. CDR3: CASSETGLTGANVLTF. The CDR3 nucleotides are TGTGCCAGCAGTGAGACAGGGTTAACTGGGGCCAACGTCCTGACTTTC.

This chain uses TRBV10-3 with TRBJ1-5; D is undetermined. This CDR3 is 15 amino acids long. V dropped 8 bases and J dropped 4 bases, with 18 bases sitting between them. The germline V gene has CDR1 ENHRY and CDR2 SYGVKD. The CDR3 is CAIGDEGRKNQPQHF. CDR3 bases: TGTGCCATCGGGGATGAGGGTCGGAAGAATCAGCCCCAGCATTTT.

This rearrangement joins TRBV4-3 to TRBJ2-1; the D gene is possibly TRBD2 (5 bases). CDR3 length: 17 residues. Deletions cut 1 base from V and 1 base from J, with 14 bases between. Germline V gives CDR1 LGHNA, CDR2 YSLEER. This CDR3 is CASSQGVLGESYNEQFF. The CDR3 DNA reads as TGCGCCAGCAGCCAAGGGGTACTGGGAGAATCCTACAATGAGCAGTTCTTC.

This clone was picked up one time. The rearrangement joins TRBV19 to TRBJ2-7; 7 nucleotides agree with TRBD1. The CDR3 has 13 amino acids. The V and J ends lost 1 base and 3 bases, in that order; junction bases with no gene match: 0. Germline V lookup: CDR1 LNHDA, CDR2 SQIVND (reference sequence). CDR3: CASSIGQGYEQYF. In DNA, the CDR3 is TGTGCCAGTAGTATAGGACAGGGCTACGAGCAGTACTTC.

The chain combines TRBV24-1 with TRBJ1-5, with a possible D match to TRBD1 (5 bases). This CDR3 contains 13 residues. The germline V gene encodes CDR1 KGHDR and CDR2 SFDVKD. V was cut by 5 bases and J by 7 bases, with 11 bases left in between. CDR3 DNA: TGTGCCACCAGTGTCGGGGGTGGACAGCCCCAGCATTTT. Amino acids: CATSVGGGQPQHF.

The table lists this clone with a count of one. This chain joins TRBV4-3 and TRBJ2-3; D might be TRBD2 (5 bases). The length of the CDR3 is 13 residues. Trimming cost V 0 bases and J 6 bases, with 7 bases left between them. Germline V gene sequence: CDR1 LGHNA, CDR2 YSLEER. The CDR3 sequence: CASSQERVDTQYF. CDR3 bases: TGCGCCAGCAGCCAAGAGCGGGTCGATACGCAGTATTTT.

CDR3 nucleotide sequence: TGTGCCAGCAGCCCTCAATTTTTGGGGGGGAACACTGAAGCTTTCTTT. Translation gives CASSPQFLGGNTEAFF. The genes are TRBV5-4 and TRBJ1-1; the D gene is possibly TRBD1 (5 bases). Germline-derived CDR1 and CDR2 are SGHNT and YYREEE (reference sequence). This CDR3 comprises 16 residues. The V end lost 4 bases, the J end lost 1 base, and 17 bases lay between the germline ends.

The CDR3 sequence: CASSQEWTSGSYEQYF. The DNA for the CDR3 is TGCGCCAGCAGCCAAGAATGGACTAGCGGGAGCTACGAGCAGTACTTC. The chain has TRBV4-1 and TRBJ2-7; 13 bases map to TRBD2. V dropped 0 bases and J dropped 3; count of bases not matched to a gene: 2. CDR3 length equals 16 residues. CDR1 is MGHRA, CDR2 YSYEKL, per germline.

This clone came up many times. The chain has TRBV29-1 and TRBJ1-1; D is possibly TRBD1 (5 bases). Germline loops: CDR1 SQVTM, CDR2 ANQGSEA. Trimming left V 7 bases short and J 3 bases short, with 12 bases between. The CDR3 is 12 residues long. CDR3 coding DNA: TGCAGCGCCGGTGGCAGGGACACTGAAGCTTTCTTT. Encoded protein: CSAGGRDTEAFF.

V gene TRBV28 combines with J gene TRBJ1-1; D uncertain. This CDR3 contains 12 residues. Looked up from germline, CDR1 is MDHEN and CDR2 is SYDVKM. V lost 4 bases and J 5 bases, leaving 8 bases between the germline ends. CDR3 DNA: TGTGCCAGCAGTTCCCCTCGGACTGAAGCTTTCTTT. The encoded protein is CASSSPRTEAFF.

The CDR3 DNA reads as TGTGCCAGCAGCTGGGTACTAGGGAACACCGGGGAGCTGTTTTTT. Its protein is CASSWVLGNTGELFF. The chain links TRBV7-2 to TRBJ2-2, with D possibly matching TRBD2 (5 bases). V lost 4 bases and J 1 base, leaving 10 bases between the germline ends. This CDR3 has 15 residues. Germline values: CDR1 SGHTA, CDR2 FQGNSA.

The chain employs TRBV28 and TRBJ1-1, with D maybe TRBD1 (6 bases). CDR1 is MDHEN and CDR2 is SYDVKM in the germline V gene. V gave up 5 bases and J gave up 1 base, with 14 bases separating them. The CDR3 contains 15 residues. DNA for the CDR3: TGTGCCAGCAGTGGATTGGGACACCCGAACACTGAAGCTTTCTTT. This gives the protein CASSGLGHPNTEAFF.

V is TRBV24-1 and J is TRBJ2-7; D is perhaps TRBD1 (5 bases). Trimming pared 3 bases from V and 5 bases from J, leaving 10 bases between. The CDR3 spans 13 residues. Per germline, CDR1 KGHDR and CDR2 SFDVKD. The CDR3 loop is CATSDPDSHEQYF. CDR3 sequence (DNA): TGTGCCACCAGTGATCCTGACAGTCACGAGCAGTACTTC.

V gene TRBV4-1 combines with J gene TRBJ2-1; the match to TRBD2 covers 9 bases. The trim removed 0 bases at V and 7 bases at J, leaving 7 bases unmatched. The CDR3 runs 16 residues. CDR1 and CDR2 from the germline V gene are MGHRA and YSYEKL. This chain's CDR3 is CASSQDWRGGRNEQFF. CDR3 coding DNA: TGCGCCAGCAGCCAAGACTGGCGGGGGGGCCGGAATGAGCAGTTCTTC.